Listed below are T cell receptor beta chains from one sample, sequenced in a study of technical replicates of blood from a handful of donors. The assay was immunoSEQ multiplex PCR, and TCRdb's table has in-frame clones only and misses some. Seen here are roughly 81,000 clones, 80% to 90% observed once, and the top ten hold approximately 5%. Sequenced material: PBMCs. The source of these receptors is a human donor in good health. Some clones in this sample may be carry-over from other donors' samples. The CDR3 runs from the conserved cysteine through the conserved F or W. D genes are given only for firm matches. The size entry is marked missing in some rows and otherwise reads once, few, many or a size class.

>.|TRBJ2-3|TRBV7-2|few
TGTGCCAGCAGCTCGGGACATACCACAGATACGCAGTATTTT
CASSSGHTTDTQYF
>.|TRBJ2-1|TRBV7-9|.
TGTGCCAGCAGCTCCCGGGGACTCAAGGGTAATGAGCAGTTCTTC
CASSSRGLKGNEQFF
>TRBD2|TRBJ2-6|TRBV2|.
TGTGCCAGCAGGGGTTCGTTACTAGCGGGAGACTCTGGGGCCAACGTCCTGACTTTC
CASRGSLLAGDSGANVLTF
>TRBD1|TRBJ2-1|TRBV18|.
TGTGCCAGCTCACCATCCGGACAGGTCAACAATGAGCAGTTCTTC
CASSPSGQVNNEQFF
>TRBD1|TRBJ2-5|TRBV15|.
TGTGCCACCAGCTCCCAGGGGGCGACCCAGTACTTC
CATSSQGATQYF
>TRBD2|TRBJ2-5|TRBV7-2|.
TGTGCCAGCAGCTCCACAGTTTCTAGCGGACCTTTGAAGACCCAGTACTTC
CASSSTVSSGPLKTQYF
>TRBD1|TRBJ1-1|TRBV29-1|.
TGCAGCGTTAACCGGGGACAGGAGGACACTGAAGCTTTCTTT
CSVNRGQEDTEAFF
>.|TRBJ2-7|TRBV27|.
TGTGCCAGCAGTTTATCGAAGGGGAGGGAGCAGTACTTC
CASSLSKGREQYF
>TRBD2|TRBJ2-7|TRBV5-1|.
TGCGCCAGCAGCTGGACTAGCGCCACCTCCTACGAGCAGTACTTC
CASSWTSATSYEQYF
>TRBD2|TRBJ2-1|TRBV7-2|.
TGTGCCAGCAGCTGGGATCCTAGCGGGGTTTCCCTCTTC
CASSWDPSGVSLF
>TRBD2|TRBJ2-1|TRBV6-6|.
TGTGCCAGCATACGTAGCGGGGGGGCGGGTAATGAGCAGTTCTTC
CASIRSGGAGNEQFF
>.|TRBJ1-5|TRBV9|.
TGTGCCAGCAGCGTAGGTAGTAATCAGCCCCAGCATTTT
CASSVGSNQPQHF
>.|TRBJ2-5|TRBV6-5|.
TGTGCCAGCACGGGCCAAGAGACCCAGTACTTC
CASTGQETQYF
>TRBD1|TRBJ1-1|TRBV5-8|few
TGTGCCAGCAGCACGCGACAGGGGAAGAACACTGAAGCTTTCTTT
CASSTRQGKNTEAFF
>.|TRBJ1-2|TRBV19|once
TGTGCCTTAAGGACACAGGGCGCGCGAGGCTACACCTTC
CALRTQGARGYTF
>TRBD2|TRBJ2-2|TRBV9|.
TGTGCCAGCAGCGTAGCAGCTAGCGGAGCCACCGGGGAGCTGTTTTTT
CASSVAASGATGELFF
>.|TRBJ1-6|TRBV4-2|.
TGTGCCAGCAGCCAAGAGTGGGGCTTTAATTCACCCCTCCACTTT
CASSQEWGFNSPLHF
>.|TRBJ1-1|TRBV15|.
TGTGCCACCAGCAGGGAGATGACAGTTCTGAACACTGAAGCTTTCTTT
CATSREMTVLNTEAFF
>TRBD2|TRBJ2-3|TRBV9|.
TGTGCCAGCAGCGTAGGTAGACTAGCGGGAACAAGTAGCACAGATACGCAGTATTTT
CASSVGRLAGTSSTDTQYF
>TRBD1|TRBJ1-2|TRBV29-1|.
TGCAGCGCCGGGGACAGGGGGCATGGCTACACCTTC
CSAGDRGHGYTF
>.|TRBJ1-3|TRBV30|once
TGTGCCTGGAGTGTGGGGGCGAACGGAAACACCATATATTTT
CAWSVGANGNTIYF
>TRBD2|TRBJ2-7|TRBV2|.
TGTGCCAGCAGCCGGGACTATATCTACGAGCAGTACTTC
CASSRDYIYEQYF